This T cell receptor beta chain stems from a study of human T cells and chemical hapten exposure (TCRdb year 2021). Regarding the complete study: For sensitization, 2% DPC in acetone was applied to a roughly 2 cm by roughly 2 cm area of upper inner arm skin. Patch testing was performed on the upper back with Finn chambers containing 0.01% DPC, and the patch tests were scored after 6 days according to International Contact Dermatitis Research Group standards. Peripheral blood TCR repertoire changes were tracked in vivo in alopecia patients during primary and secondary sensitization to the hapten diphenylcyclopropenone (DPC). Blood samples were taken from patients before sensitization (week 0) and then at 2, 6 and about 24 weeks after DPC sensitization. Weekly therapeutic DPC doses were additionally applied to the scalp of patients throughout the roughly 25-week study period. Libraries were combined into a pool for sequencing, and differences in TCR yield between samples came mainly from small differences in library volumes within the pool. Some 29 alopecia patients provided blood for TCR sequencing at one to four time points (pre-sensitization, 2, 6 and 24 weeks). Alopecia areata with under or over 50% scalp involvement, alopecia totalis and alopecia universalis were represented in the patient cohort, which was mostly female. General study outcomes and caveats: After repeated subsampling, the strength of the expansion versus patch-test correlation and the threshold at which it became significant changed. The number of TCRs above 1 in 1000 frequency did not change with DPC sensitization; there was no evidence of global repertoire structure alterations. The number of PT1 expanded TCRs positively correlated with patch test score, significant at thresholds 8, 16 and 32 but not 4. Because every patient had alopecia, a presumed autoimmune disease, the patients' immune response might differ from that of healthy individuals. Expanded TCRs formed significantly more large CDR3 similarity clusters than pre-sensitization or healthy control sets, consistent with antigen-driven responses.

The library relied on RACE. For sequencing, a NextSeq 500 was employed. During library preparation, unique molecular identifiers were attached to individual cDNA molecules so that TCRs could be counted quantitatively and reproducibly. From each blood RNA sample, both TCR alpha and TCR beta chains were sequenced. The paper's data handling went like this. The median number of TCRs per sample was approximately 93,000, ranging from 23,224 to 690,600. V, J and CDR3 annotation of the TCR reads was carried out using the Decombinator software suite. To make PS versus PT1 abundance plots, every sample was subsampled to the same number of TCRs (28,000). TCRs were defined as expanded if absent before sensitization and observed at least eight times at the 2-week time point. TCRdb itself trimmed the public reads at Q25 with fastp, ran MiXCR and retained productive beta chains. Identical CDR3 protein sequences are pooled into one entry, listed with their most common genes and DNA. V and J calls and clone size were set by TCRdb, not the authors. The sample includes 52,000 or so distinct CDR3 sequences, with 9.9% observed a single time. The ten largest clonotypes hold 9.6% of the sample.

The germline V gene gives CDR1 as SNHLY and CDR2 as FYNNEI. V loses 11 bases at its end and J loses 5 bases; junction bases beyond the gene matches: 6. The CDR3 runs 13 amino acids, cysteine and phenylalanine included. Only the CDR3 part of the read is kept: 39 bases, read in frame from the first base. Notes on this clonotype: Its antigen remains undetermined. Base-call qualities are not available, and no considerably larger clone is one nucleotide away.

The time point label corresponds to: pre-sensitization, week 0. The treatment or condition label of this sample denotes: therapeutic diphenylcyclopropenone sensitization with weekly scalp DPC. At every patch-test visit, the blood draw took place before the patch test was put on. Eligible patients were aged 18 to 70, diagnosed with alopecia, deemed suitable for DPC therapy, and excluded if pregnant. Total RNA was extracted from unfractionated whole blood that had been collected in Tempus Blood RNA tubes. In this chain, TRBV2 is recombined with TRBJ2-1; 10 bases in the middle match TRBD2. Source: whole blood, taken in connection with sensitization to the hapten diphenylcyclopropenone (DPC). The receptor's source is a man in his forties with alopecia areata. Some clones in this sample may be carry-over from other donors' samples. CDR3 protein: CAGLAGGDNEQFF. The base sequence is TGTGCCGGTTTAGCGGGGGGAGACAATGAGCAGTTCTTC.